This record concerns one TCR beta chain sequence. Its antigen is as yet unknown. Unique molecular identifiers were present in the TCR beta cDNA libraries. Each CDR3 protein gets one entry after TCRdb re-called the PCR reads with MiXCR. The table lists some 450,000 distinct CDR3 sequences, 40% to 55% of them singletons, with 12% in the top ten. Trimming cost V 0 bases and J 7 bases; bases outside gene matches: 8. In germline, CDR1 is LGHDT, CDR2 YNNKEL (reference sequence). The CDR3 loop spans 16 amino acids. The data originate from a study of post-analysis software for immune sequencing data. About the research overall: The patients showed relapsing-remitting, secondary progressive and progressive-relapsing multiple sclerosis courses.

Study-wide findings and caveats: F measure grouped same-batch samples tightly together. Controls significantly exceeded multiple sclerosis patients in normalized Chao1 diversity. The study found TRBV5-6, TRBV5-1 and TRBV20-1 among roughly 5 TRBV segments more frequent in patients than controls.

The receptor was isolated from a girl aged 10-17 years with multiple sclerosis. The gene calls are TRBV3-1 and TRBJ2-4; 8 bases line up with TRBD2. The sequenced material came from blood. The CDR3 DNA sequence: TGTGCCAGCAGCCAAGACGGGAGGGGGAGAGAGAACATTCAGTACTTC. Amino acid sequence: CASSQDGRGRENIQYF.